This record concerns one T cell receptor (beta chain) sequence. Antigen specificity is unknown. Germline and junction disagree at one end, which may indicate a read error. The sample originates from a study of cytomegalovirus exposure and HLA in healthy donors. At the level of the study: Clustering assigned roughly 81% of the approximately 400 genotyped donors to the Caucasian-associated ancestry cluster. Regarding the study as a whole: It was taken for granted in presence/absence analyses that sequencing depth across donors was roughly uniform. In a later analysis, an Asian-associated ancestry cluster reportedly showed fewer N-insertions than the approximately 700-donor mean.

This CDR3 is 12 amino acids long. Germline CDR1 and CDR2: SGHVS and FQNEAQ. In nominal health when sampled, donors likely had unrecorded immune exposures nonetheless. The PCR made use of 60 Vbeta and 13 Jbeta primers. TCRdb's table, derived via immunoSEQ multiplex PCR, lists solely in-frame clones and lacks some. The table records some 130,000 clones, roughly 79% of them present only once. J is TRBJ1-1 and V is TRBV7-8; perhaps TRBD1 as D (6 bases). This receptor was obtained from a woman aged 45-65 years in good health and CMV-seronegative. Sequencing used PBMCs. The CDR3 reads CSSSPQGYEAFF. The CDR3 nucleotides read TGTTCCAGCAGCCCTCAGGGGTACGAAGCTTTCTTT.